The present TCR beta chain was sequenced within a study of CD8 T cells in ankylosing spondylitis. General study findings and limits: Clones tied to disease were said to be significantly enriched in matched ankylosing spondylitis synovial fluid. Disease-associated clonotypes exhibited CD8+ identity and were relatively infrequent in peripheral blood.

Points on this clonotype: Its antigen is undetermined.

TCRdb re-analysed the 5' RACE reads in MiXCR, keeping a single row per CDR3 protein. The repertoire holds tens of thousands of distinct CDR3 sequences, with around 25% as singletons. V gave up 2 bases and J gave up 5 bases, with 11 bases separating them. The germline V gene has CDR1 SGHRS and CDR2 YFSETQ. The CDR3 covers 15 residues. The chain combines TRBV5-1 with TRBJ1-6; D gene ambiguous. The sequenced sample was blood, either unsorted or a sorted T cell fraction (not recorded which). This TCR derives from a male donor with ankylosing spondylitis or in good health (not recorded which). Here the CDR3 DNA reads TGCGCCAGCAGCTTATCGGGTGGGGATAATTCACCCCTCCACTTT. It yields the protein CASSLSGGDNSPLHF.